This T cell receptor (beta chain) was captured in a study of shared clonotypes between healthy human individuals. At the level of the study: The cohort had two women and a few men, ages 18 to 49.

V was cut by 0 bases and J by 0 bases, with 7 bases left in between. This CDR3 has 15 amino acids. Germline-derived CDR1 and CDR2 are SGDLS and YYNGEE. Per the original methods: ImmunoSEQ junction-only sequences lacked quality scores, so their filtering differed. Profiled with immunoSEQ multiplex PCR; TCRdb holds only in-frame clones, not every one. Clone size and the V and J calls come from that table; the DNA yielded D and trimming. Of 2 million to 2.5 million clones in the sample, roughly 93% were seen once. Notes on this clone: What it binds is unknown. Other DNA sequences within the sample encode an identical CDR3.

Study-wide results and caveats: A handful of donors had roughly 5.2% of their naive CD4 clonotypes in common. Sampling covered nothing but blood. Tissue TCR repertoires likely differ from those found in blood.

The specimen was naive CD4+ T cells from PBMCs. Subset here: CD45RA+ positively selected. This clonotype was obtained from a man aged 18 to 29 in good health. Some clones in this sample may be carry-over from other donors' samples. The chain joins TRBV9 to TRBJ1-3; perhaps TRBD1 as D (6 bases). CDR3 bases: TGTGCCAGCAGCGTAGTGGGGGCCTCTGGAAACACCATATATTTT. Its translation: CASSVVGASGNTIYF.